This entry concerns a single T cell receptor (beta chain). What it recognizes is unknown. The CDR3 runs 13 residues. From germline, CDR1 is ENHRY and CDR2 SYGVKD. The V gene lost 2 bases and the J gene lost 4 bases, with 9 bases spanning the gap. The sample belongs to a study of T cell repertoires in cytomegalovirus infection. TCRdb re-called the reads through MiXCR, storing one row per CDR3 protein. This sample carries about 280,000 distinct CDR3 sequences, roughly a fifth of them seen once, and the ten largest clones take around 20%. This chain joins TRBV10-3 and TRBJ2-7, with D perhaps matching TRBD1 or TRBD2 (5 bases each). The source was cultured PBMCs, collected from culture after CMV antigen stimulation. The sequence was obtained from a human donor in good health (CMV status not recorded). Some clones in this sample may be carry-over from other donors' samples. The CDR3 coding sequence is TGTGCCATCAGTGAGCAGGGCGGGTACGAGCAGTACTTC. Its translation is CAISEQGGYEQYF.